This T cell receptor (beta chain) emerged from a study of a mutant IDH1 vaccine in newly diagnosed glioma. On this clone itself: The antigen remains unidentified.

Time point: week 11, during vaccination. Every vaccination contained 300 ug of the mutant IDH1 20-mer peptide and was paired with topical imiquimod. Measured with immunoSEQ multiplex PCR; TCRdb has only the in-frame clones, and not every one. This table holds roughly 57,000 clones, roughly 90% found once. The TCR originated in a man aged 40-50 years with glioma. This material consisted of PBMCs, taken from a glioma patient whose treatment included an IDH1 peptide vaccine.

CDR3 region: CASIGTVVGGYTF. The CDR3 region has the DNA TGTGCCAGTATTGGGACAGTGGTCGGTGGCTACACCTTC. The chain links TRBV19 to TRBJ1-2; 7 nucleotides agree with TRBD1. J gave up 7 bases and V 7 bases, and 9 bases lay outside the gene matches. Germline V CDR1 and CDR2: LNHDA, SQIVND (reference sequence). CDR3 length: 13 amino acids. Full variable domain (missing parts from reference TRBV19 and TRBJ1-2): DGGITQSPKYLFRKEGQNVTLSCEQNLNHDAMYWYRQDPGQGLRLIYYSQIVNDFQKGDIAEGYSVSREKKESFPLTVTSAQKNPTAFYLCASIGTVVGGYTFGSGTRLTVV.